Reported below is one TCR beta chain. This entry comes from a study of cytotoxic CD8 clonotypes in ibrutinib-treated CLL. This table comes from immunoSEQ multiplex PCR, and its TCRdb copy is limited to in-frame clones, with some not included. This sample yields some 170,000 clones, of which about 88% are seen a single time; around 2.7% belongs to the top ten. V gave up 11 bases and J gave up 3 bases; unmatched junction bases: 5. CDR3 length: 13 amino acids. Germline-derived CDR1 and CDR2 are MNHNS and SASEGT. The material sequenced was PBMCs, taken at disease progression, from a patient treated with ibrutinib. This chain uses TRBV6-1 with TRBJ1-3, with TRBD1 matching over 9 bases. This TCR was sampled from a human donor with chronic lymphocytic leukemia. CDR3 sequence reads: CAGGQGYGNTIYF. The CDR3 DNA reads TGTGCCGGCGGACAGGGGTATGGAAACACCATATATTTT.